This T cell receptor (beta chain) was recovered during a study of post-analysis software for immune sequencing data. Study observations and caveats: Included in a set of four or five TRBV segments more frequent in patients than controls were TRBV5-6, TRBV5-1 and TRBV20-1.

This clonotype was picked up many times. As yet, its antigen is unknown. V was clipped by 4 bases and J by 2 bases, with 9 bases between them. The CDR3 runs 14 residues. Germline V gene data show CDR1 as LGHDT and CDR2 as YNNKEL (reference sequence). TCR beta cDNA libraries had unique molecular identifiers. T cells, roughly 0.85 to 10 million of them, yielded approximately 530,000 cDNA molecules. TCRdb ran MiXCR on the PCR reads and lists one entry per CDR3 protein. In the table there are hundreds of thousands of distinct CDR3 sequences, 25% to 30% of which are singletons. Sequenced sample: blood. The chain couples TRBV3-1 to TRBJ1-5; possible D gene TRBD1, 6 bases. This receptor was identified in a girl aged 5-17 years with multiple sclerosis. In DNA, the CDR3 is TGTGCCAGCAGCCCCCGGACAGGCAATCAGCCCCAGCATTTT. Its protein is CASSPRTGNQPQHF.